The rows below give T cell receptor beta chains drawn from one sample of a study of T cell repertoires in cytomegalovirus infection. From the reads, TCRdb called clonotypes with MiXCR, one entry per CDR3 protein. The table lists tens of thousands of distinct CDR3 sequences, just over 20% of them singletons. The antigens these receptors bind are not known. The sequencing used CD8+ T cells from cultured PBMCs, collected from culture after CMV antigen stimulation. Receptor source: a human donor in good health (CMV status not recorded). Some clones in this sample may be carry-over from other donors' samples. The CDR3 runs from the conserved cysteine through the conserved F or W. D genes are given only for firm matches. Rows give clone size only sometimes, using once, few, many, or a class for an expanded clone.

TGTGCCAGCAGTGAAGAGACAGGGGCAATTCAGCCCCAGCATTTT	CASSEETGAIQPQHF	TRBD1	TRBJ1-5	TRBV6-1	15	few
TGTGCCAGCAGCCCGCGGACAGGGGGCGCCACCCCATACTCCTACGAGCAGTACTTC	CASSPRTGGATPYSYEQYF	TRBD1	TRBJ2-7	TRBV7-2	19	few
TGTGCCAGCAGCCCAGCGGCCCTCGGCATGGGAAATAGCATTCAGTACTTC	CASSPAALGMGNSIQYF	.	TRBJ2-4	TRBV7-8	17	.
TGTGCCAGCAGTGACGGTCGGACTAGCACAGATACGCAGTATTTT	CASSDGRTSTDTQYF	.	TRBJ2-3	TRBV2	15	.
TGTGCCAGCAGCCGGTCCTCGCTCAATCAGCCCCAGCATTTT	CASSRSSLNQPQHF	.	TRBJ1-5	TRBV7-9	14	.
TGTGCCAGCAGCTTATACTCGATGGGACAGGCCAATTCACCCCTCCACTTT	CASSLYSMGQANSPLHF	TRBD1	TRBJ1-6	TRBV11-2	17	.
TGTGCCAGCAGTTTAACTGAGATGAACACTGAAGCTTTCTTT	CASSLTEMNTEAFF	.	TRBJ1-1	TRBV6-2/TRBV6-3	14	few
TGTGCCACCTTAGGATGGGAGGGCACAGATACGCAGTATTTT	CATLGWEGTDTQYF	.	TRBJ2-3	TRBV2	14	few
TGTGCCAGCAGTTACTACGGAGAGACCCAGTACTTC	CASSYYGETQYF	.	TRBJ2-5	TRBV6-5	12	few
TGTGCCAGCAGTAATACAGGGTTCGGCTACACCTTC	CASSNTGFGYTF	.	TRBJ1-2	TRBV12-3/TRBV12-4	12	.
TGTGCCAGCAGTCGACCTCAGAGGGGTATTAACGAGCAGTACTTC	CASSRPQRGINEQYF	.	TRBJ2-7	TRBV6-8	15	.
TGTGCCAGCTTCTCAGCTGCCCTTACGGGGGAGACCCAGTACTTC	CASFSAALTGETQYF	.	TRBJ2-5	TRBV7-9	15	few
TGCAGTGCTAGGCCGAATATCGGACAGGGGGCCTCGTTGAACACTGAAGCTTTCTTT	CSARPNIGQGASLNTEAFF	TRBD1	TRBJ1-1	TRBV20-1	19	.
TGTGCCAGCACCCTATTCGGCCCCTACAATGAGCAGTTCTTC	CASTLFGPYNEQFF	.	TRBJ2-1	TRBV7-9	14	few
TGTGCCAGCAGCCGGACAGGGTCTGATTTTGACGAGCAGTACTTC	CASSRTGSDFDEQYF	TRBD1	TRBJ2-7	TRBV7-2	15	many
TGTGCCAGCAGTTTAAGGTCAGTCGTCGGGGGCAGCGAAGCTTTCTTT	CASSLRSVVGGSEAFF	.	TRBJ1-1	TRBV12-3/TRBV12-4	16	.
TGTGCCAGCAGCCCCACCGGGACAGGGGTTTCAGGTGAAGCTTTCTTT	CASSPTGTGVSGEAFF	TRBD1	TRBJ1-1	TRBV4-2	16	.
TGTGCCATCAGTGGCGGGAGGGGCTACGAGCAGTACTTC	CAISGGRGYEQYF	TRBD2	TRBJ2-7	TRBV10-3	13	.
TGTGCCAGCAGTTTACAGGGGGCTAACTATGGCTACACCTTC	CASSLQGANYGYTF	TRBD1	TRBJ1-2	TRBV27	14	few
TGTGCCAGCAGCTTGGGGGACCGAAGAACAACTGAAGCTTTCTTT	CASSLGDRRTTEAFF	.	TRBJ1-1	TRBV7-2	15	few
TGTGCCAGCAGTTTGTACGGGAATGAAAAACTGTTTTTT	CASSLYGNEKLFF	.	TRBJ1-4	TRBV28	13	.
TGTGCCAGCAGCTTCGTCGCGGGGGGGCCTGGAACCGGGGAGCTGTTTTTT	CASSFVAGGPGTGELFF	TRBD2	TRBJ2-2	TRBV7-2	17	many
TGCGCCAGCAGCCAAGAATCCTCAGGGGCTGAGCAGTTCTTC	CASSQESSGAEQFF	.	TRBJ2-1	TRBV4-1	14	.
TGTGCCAGCATCCCCCGAGTAAACACCGGGGAGCTGTTTTTT	CASIPRVNTGELFF	.	TRBJ2-2	TRBV7-8	14	.
TGTGCCATCAGTGAGTCGGGGGAAGAGACCCAGTACTTC	CAISESGEETQYF	.	TRBJ2-5	TRBV10-3	13	few
TGTGCCAGCAGCTTGATAGAGGGCTACGAGCAGTACTTC	CASSLIEGYEQYF	.	TRBJ2-7	TRBV5-5	13	.
TGTGCCAGCAGACCCTCCGGGGGTCGTCGGACTGAAGCTTTCTTT	CASRPSGGRRTEAFF	.	TRBJ1-1	TRBV27	15	.
TGTGCCAGCAGCCAAGATCCGACGGGGCTAAACGCTGAAGCTTTCTTT	CASSQDPTGLNAEAFF	.	TRBJ1-1	TRBV4-2	16	.
TGTGCCAGCAGTTCGGGGACAGAAAATTACGAGCAGTACTTC	CASSSGTENYEQYF	TRBD1	TRBJ2-7	TRBV28	14	many
TGCGCCAGCAGCCAAGATCTTACGGAGACCTACGAGCAGTACTTC	CASSQDLTETYEQYF	.	TRBJ2-7	TRBV4-3	15	few
TGTGCCAGCAGTTTTGGACTAGCGGGGGGCAATGAGCAGTTCTTC	CASSFGLAGGNEQFF	TRBD2	TRBJ2-1	TRBV12-3/TRBV12-4	15	few
TGTGCCAGCAGTTACCAGGGATGGACCGGGGAGCTGTTTTTT	CASSYQGWTGELFF	.	TRBJ2-2	TRBV6-5	14	few
TGTGCCAGCAGCCCTCGGGGGGGCGGGGACAATGAGCAGTTCTTC	CASSPRGGGDNEQFF	TRBD2	TRBJ2-1	TRBV7-9	15	.
TGTGCCAGCAGTTTATTCTACAACACTGAAGCTTTCTTT	CASSLFYNTEAFF	.	TRBJ1-1	TRBV12-3/TRBV12-4	13	.
TGTGCCAGCAGCCCCGGGGAGGGGGGCTCGGACATTCAGTACTTC	CASSPGEGGSDIQYF	.	TRBJ2-4	TRBV7-2	15	few
TGTGCCAGCAGTTTATCACCTATCTATGGCTACACCTTC	CASSLSPIYGYTF	.	TRBJ1-2	TRBV28	13	.
TGTGCCAGCAGCCCTGACCGCAGGGACGAGGACACCGGGGAGCTGTTTTTT	CASSPDRRDEDTGELFF	.	TRBJ2-2	TRBV4-2	17	few
TGTGCCAGCAGTAAGGACGGATACGAGCAGTACTTC	CASSKDGYEQYF	.	TRBJ2-7	TRBV12-3/TRBV12-4	12	.
TGTGCCAGCAGCCTAGCCTTGGGTGGGTACGAGCAGTACTTC	CASSLALGGYEQYF	.	TRBJ2-7	TRBV7-2	14	few
TGTGCCAGCAGCTTAAGGGGTACTAGCTCCTACAATGAGCAGTTCTTC	CASSLRGTSSYNEQFF	.	TRBJ2-1	TRBV7-2	16	.
TGTGCCAGTAGTATAGACAGGAATACTGAAGCTTTCTTT	CASSIDRNTEAFF	.	TRBJ1-1	TRBV19	13	few
TGTGCCATCAGGGAGCACTACGAGCAGTACTTC	CAIREHYEQYF	.	TRBJ2-7	TRBV6-1	11	.
TGCGCCAGCAGCTTGGAACAGTACTACGAGCAGTACTTC	CASSLEQYYEQYF	.	TRBJ2-7	TRBV5-1	13	.
TGTGCGACCAGGGAGGATACGCAGTATTTT	CATREDTQYF	.	TRBJ2-3	TRBV7-2	10	.
TGCAGCGTTGGGACGGGAAAGCACACCGGGGAGCTGTTTTTT	CSVGTGKHTGELFF	.	TRBJ2-2	TRBV29-1	14	.
TGTGCCAGCACCACGGGGCGAGTAACCATGAACACTGAAGCTTTCTTT	CASTTGRVTMNTEAFF	.	TRBJ1-1	TRBV7-9	16	few
TGTGCCAGCAGCTTAGCGAGGGGACGGGAGCAGTACTTC	CASSLARGREQYF	.	TRBJ2-7	TRBV7-2	13	few
TGTGCCATCAGTGACGCGGGACACCTACCCTACGAGCAGTACTTC	CAISDAGHLPYEQYF	.	TRBJ2-7	TRBV10-3	15	few
TGTGCCAGCAGCGGCACCGGGGAGCTGTTTTTT	CASSGTGELFF	.	TRBJ2-2	TRBV4-2	11	.
TGTGCCAGCAGCTTCGGCGGGGGGGCCGTCGGGGAGCTGTTTTTT	CASSFGGGAVGELFF	TRBD2	TRBJ2-2	TRBV7-2	15	.
TGTGCCAGCAGGGGGAGCGAGGGTTTTGAGCAGTTCTTC	CASRGSEGFEQFF	.	TRBJ2-1	TRBV2	13	few
TGTGCCACCAGCAGGGACGGCACCTACAATGAGCAGTTCTTC	CATSRDGTYNEQFF	.	TRBJ2-1	TRBV15	14	.